This T cell receptor beta chain derives from a study of shared clonotypes between healthy human individuals. Comment on this clone: The antigen is not known.

None of the donors, who were healthy HIV-negative adults, had recently had acute infections or vaccinations. General study findings and limits: Sequencing depth was a factor that was expected to affect clonotype sharing among donors.

Profiled with immunoSEQ multiplex PCR; TCRdb holds only in-frame clones, not every one. The table shows 2 million to 3 million clones, with 93% occurring only once. Source material: naive CD4+ T cells from PBMCs. Subset: CD45RA+ positively selected. The TCR sequence derives from a man between 18 and 35 years old in good health. Some clones in this sample may be carry-over from other donors' samples.

The CDR3 region has the DNA TGTGCCAGCAGCTACTCCCGGGACAGGGCGAATGAGCAGTTCTTC. This translates into CASSYSRDRANEQFF. The chain is built from TRBV11-1 and TRBJ2-1; 9 nucleotides line up with TRBD1. Looked up from germline, CDR1 is SGHAT and CDR2 is FQDESV (reference sequence). The ends lost 4 bases at V and 7 bases at J; junction bases unmatched: 8. The CDR3 sequence is 15 residues long.